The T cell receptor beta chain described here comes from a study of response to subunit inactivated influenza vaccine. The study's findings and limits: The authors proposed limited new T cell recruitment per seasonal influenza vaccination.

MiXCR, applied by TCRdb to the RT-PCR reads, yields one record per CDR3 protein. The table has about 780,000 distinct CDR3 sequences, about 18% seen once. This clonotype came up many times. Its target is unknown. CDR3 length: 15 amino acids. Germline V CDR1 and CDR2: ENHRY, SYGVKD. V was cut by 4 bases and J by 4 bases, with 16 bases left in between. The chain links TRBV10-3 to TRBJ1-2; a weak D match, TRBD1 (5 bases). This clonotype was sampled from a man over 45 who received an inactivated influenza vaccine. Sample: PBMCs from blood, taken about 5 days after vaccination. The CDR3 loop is CAISAGGARGYGYTF. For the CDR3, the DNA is TGTGCCATCAGTGCTGGAGGGGCACGGGGCTATGGCTACACCTTC.